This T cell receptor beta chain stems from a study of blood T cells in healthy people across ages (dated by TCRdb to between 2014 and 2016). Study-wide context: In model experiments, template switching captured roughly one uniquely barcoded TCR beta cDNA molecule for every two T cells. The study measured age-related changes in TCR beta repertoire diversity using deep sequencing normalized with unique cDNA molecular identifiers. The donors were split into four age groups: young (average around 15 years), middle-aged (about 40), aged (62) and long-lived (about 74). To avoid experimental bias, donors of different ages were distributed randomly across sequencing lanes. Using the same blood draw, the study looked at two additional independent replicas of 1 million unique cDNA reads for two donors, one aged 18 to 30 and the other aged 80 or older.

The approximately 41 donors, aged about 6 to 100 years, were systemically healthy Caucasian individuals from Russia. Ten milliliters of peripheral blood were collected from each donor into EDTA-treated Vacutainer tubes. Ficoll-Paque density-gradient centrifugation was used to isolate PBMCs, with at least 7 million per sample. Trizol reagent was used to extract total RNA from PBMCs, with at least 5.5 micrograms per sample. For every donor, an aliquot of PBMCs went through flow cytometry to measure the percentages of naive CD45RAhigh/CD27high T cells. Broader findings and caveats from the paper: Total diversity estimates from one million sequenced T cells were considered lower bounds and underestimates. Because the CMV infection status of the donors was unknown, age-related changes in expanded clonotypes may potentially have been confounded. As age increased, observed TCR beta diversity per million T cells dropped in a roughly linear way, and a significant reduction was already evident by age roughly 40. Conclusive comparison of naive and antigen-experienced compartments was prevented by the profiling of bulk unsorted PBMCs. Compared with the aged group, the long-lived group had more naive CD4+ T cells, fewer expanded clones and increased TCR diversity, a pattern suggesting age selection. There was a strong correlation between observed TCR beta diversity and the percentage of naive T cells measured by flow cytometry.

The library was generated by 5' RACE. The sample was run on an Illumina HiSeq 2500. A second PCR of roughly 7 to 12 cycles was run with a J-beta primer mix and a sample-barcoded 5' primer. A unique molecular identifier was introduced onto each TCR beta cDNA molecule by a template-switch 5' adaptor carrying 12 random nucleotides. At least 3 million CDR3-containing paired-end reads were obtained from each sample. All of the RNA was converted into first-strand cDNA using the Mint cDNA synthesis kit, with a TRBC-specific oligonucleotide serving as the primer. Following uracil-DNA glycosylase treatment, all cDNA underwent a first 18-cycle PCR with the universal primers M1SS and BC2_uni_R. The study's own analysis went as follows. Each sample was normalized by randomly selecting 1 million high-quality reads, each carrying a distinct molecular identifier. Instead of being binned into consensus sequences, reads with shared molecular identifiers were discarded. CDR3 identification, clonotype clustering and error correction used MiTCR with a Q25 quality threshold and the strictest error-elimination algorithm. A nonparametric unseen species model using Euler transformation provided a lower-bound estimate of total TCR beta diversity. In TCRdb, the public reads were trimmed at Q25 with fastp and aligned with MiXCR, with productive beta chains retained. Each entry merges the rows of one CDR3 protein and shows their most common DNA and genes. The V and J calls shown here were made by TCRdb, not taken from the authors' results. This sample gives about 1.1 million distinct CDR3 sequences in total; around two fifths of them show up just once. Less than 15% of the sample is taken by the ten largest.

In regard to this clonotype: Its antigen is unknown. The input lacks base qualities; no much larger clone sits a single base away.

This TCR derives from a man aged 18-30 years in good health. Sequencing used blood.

The encoded CDR3 is CASMGRPNEQYF. The bases read TGTGCCAGCATGGGACGCCCCAATGAGCAGTACTTC. The chain was built from TRBV2 and TRBJ2-5, with the D assignment possibly TRBD1 or TRBD2, given 5 matching bases for each. The CDR3 runs 12 residues from the cysteine to the phenylalanine. The DNA shown is the 36-base CDR3, in frame from base 1. From a lookup of the germline V gene, CDR1 and CDR2 are SNHLY and FYNNEI. V drops 7 bases and J drops 11 bases, leaving 17 bases in between.